These 32 T cell receptor beta chains share one sample of origin, sequenced in a study of blood T cell repertoires in COVID-19. Here immunoSEQ multiplex PCR was the method, and the copy in TCRdb shows in-frame clones only, minus some. Among 70,000 to 95,000 clones listed, about 90% were seen once. Sequencing used peripheral blood. These receptor sequences come from a human donor with active COVID-19. The donor label of this sample is uncertain.

The chain joins TRBV7-9 to TRBJ2-1; no clear D. The length of the CDR3 is 13 residues. Germline V gene data show CDR1 as SEHNR and CDR2 as FQNEAQ (reference sequence). V lost 1 base to trimming and J lost 5 bases, with 6 bases between them. For the CDR3, the DNA is TGTGCCAGCAGCTTAGTTCGGGACAATGAGCAGTTCTTC. It translates to CASSLVRDNEQFF. Drawing the rest from reference TRBV7-9 and TRBJ2-1, the complete variable domain is DTGVSQNPRHKITKRGQNVTFRCDPISEHNRLYWYRQTLGQGPEFLTYFQNEAQLEKSRLLSDRFSAERPKGSFSTLEIQRTEQGDSAMYLCASSLVRDNEQFFGPGTRLTVL.

V gene TRBV9 combines with J gene TRBJ2-7; 7 positions agree with TRBD2. J lost 5 bases, V lost 0 bases, and 5 bases had no gene match. The germline CDR1 and CDR2 sequences are SGDLS and YYNGEE. CDR3 length: 14 amino acids. This CDR3 reads CASSVEAGRDEQYF. DNA for the CDR3: TGTGCCAGCAGCGTAGAGGCAGGGAGGGACGAGCAGTACTTC. Variable domain in full (rest from reference TRBV9 and TRBJ2-7): DSGVTQTPKHLITATGQRVTLRCSPRSGDLSVYWYQQSLDQGLQFLIQYYNGEERAKGNILERFSAQQFPDLHSELNLSSLELGDSALYFCASSVEAGRDEQYFGPGTRLTVT.

The chain uses TRBV19 and TRBJ2-3; D gene ambiguous. V dropped 7 bases and J dropped 0 bases, with 11 bases sitting between them. The germline gives CDR1 LNHDA, CDR2 SQIVND (reference sequence). This CDR3 is built from 14 residues. CDR3 in amino acids: CASNLGPSTDTQYF. CDR3 in DNA: TGTGCCAGTAACCTGGGCCCGAGCACAGATACGCAGTATTTT.

This chain links TRBV18 with TRBJ2-5; D is uncertain. This CDR3 contains 15 residues. Trimming cost V 3 bases and J 5 bases, with 16 bases left between them. Per germline, CDR1 KGHSH and CDR2 LQKENI. CDR3: CASSPRRLSPETQYF. For the CDR3, the DNA is TGTGCCAGCTCACCTAGACGACTTTCCCCTGAGACCCAGTACTTC.

The chain recombines TRBV19 with TRBJ2-1; 8 nucleotides match TRBD1. The V segment lost 4 bases and the J segment 9 bases; nucleotides outside the gene matches: 8. Per germline, CDR1 LNHDA and CDR2 SQIVND (reference sequence). The CDR3 is 14 amino acids. The CDR3 here is CASSKGDRRIEQFF. The CDR3 nucleotides are TGTGCCAGTAGTAAAGGGGACAGGCGAATTGAGCAGTTCTTC. Full variable domain (remainder filled in from reference TRBV19 and TRBJ2-1): DGGITQSPKYLFRKEGQNVTLSCEQNLNHDAMYWYRQDPGQGLRLIYYSQIVNDFQKGDIAEGYSVSREKKESFPLTVTSAQKNPTAFYLCASSKGDRRIEQFFGPGTRLTVL.

The chain recombines TRBV5-6 with TRBJ1-1; D remains ambiguous. The CDR3 extends over 15 amino acids. V was cut by 0 bases and J by 1 base, with 10 bases left in between. Per the germline V gene, CDR1 is SGHDT and CDR2 is YYEEEE. CDR3 sequence reads: CASSLAAPRNTEAFF. The DNA for the CDR3 is TGTGCCAGCAGCTTGGCCGCTCCGAGGAACACTGAAGCTTTCTTT. Based on the CDR3 plus reference TRBV5-6 and TRBJ1-1, the full variable domain is DAGVTQSPTHLIKTRGQQVTLRCSPKSGHDTVSWYQQALGQGPQFIFQYYEEEERQRGNFPDRFSGHQFPNYSSELNVNALLLGDSALYLCASSLAAPRNTEAFFGQGTRLTVV.

The table lists this clone with a count of one. The CDR3 nucleotides read TGTGCCAGCAGCCGTGCAGGGAGTGGGAGGACTGAAGCTTTCTTT. Protein: CASSRAGSGRTEAFF. This chain links TRBV5-4 with TRBJ1-1, with D possibly matching TRBD1 (5 bases). In germline, CDR1 is SGHNT, CDR2 YYREEE (reference sequence). The CDR3 runs 15 residues. The V and J ends lost 4 bases and 5 bases respectively, with 18 bases between them.

This chain uses TRBV4-2 with TRBJ2-7, with 8 positions matching TRBD2. The CDR3 length is 17 residues. V shed 0 bases and J 2 bases; nucleotides not matched to a gene: 9. The germline CDR1 and CDR2 sequences are LGHNA and YNFKEQ. The CDR3 DNA follows: TGTGCCAGCAGCCAAGATTGGGCGGGGGGCGTTCCCTACGAGCAGTACTTC. It encodes CASSQDWAGGVPYEQYF.

This rearrangement joins TRBV27 to TRBJ2-1; possible D gene TRBD1, 5 bases. V was shortened by 3 bases and J by 6 bases, with 9 bases between the two germline ends. Germline V gene lookup returns CDR1 MNHEY and CDR2 SMNVEV (reference sequence). This CDR3 is 13 amino acids long. The CDR3 coding sequence is TGTGCCAGCAGTTTGGGGCTGGGCAATGAGCAGTTCTTC. Translation: CASSLGLGNEQFF.

The CDR3 here is CASSQYWGGGGELFF. CDR3 nucleotides: TGCGCCAGCAGCCAGTATTGGGGGGGCGGCGGGGAGCTGTTTTTT. The chain couples TRBV4-3 to TRBJ2-2; D may be TRBD2 (7 bases). This CDR3 contains 15 residues. Germline CDR1 and CDR2: LGHNA and YSLEER. V was cut by 3 bases and J by 7 bases, with 15 bases left in between.

CDR3 sequence reads: CASSPRQGPTEAFF. The CDR3 DNA is TGTGCCAGCAGCCCAAGACAGGGCCCCACTGAAGCTTTCTTT. J is TRBJ1-1 and V is TRBV5-4, with 7 bases that match TRBD1. Germline V CDR1 and CDR2: SGHNT, YYREEE (reference sequence). There are 14 residues in the CDR3. With V trimmed by 4 bases and J by 4 bases, 7 bases remained unmatched.

The chain has TRBV4-3 and TRBJ2-1, with 10 bases lining up with TRBD2. V was clipped by 4 bases and J by 1 base; unmatched bases: 13. The germline V gene has CDR1 LGHNA and CDR2 YSLEER. This CDR3 is 19 amino acids long. The CDR3 nucleotides read TGCGCCAGCAGCCGGCGTCTGATCGGGACTAGCGATTCCTACAATGAGCAGTTCTTC. Translating gives CASSRRLIGTSDSYNEQFF.

The rearrangement uses TRBV5-1 and TRBJ2-1, with 9 bases identical to TRBD1. The CDR3 runs to 16 residues. Unmatched junction bases numbered 9, after V lost 5 bases and J lost 3 bases. Germline loops: CDR1 SGHRS, CDR2 YFSETQ. This CDR3 reads CASRPGSGQGYNEQFF. The CDR3 DNA reads as TGCGCCAGCAGGCCGGGTTCGGGACAGGGCTACAATGAGCAGTTCTTC.

CDR3 nucleotide sequence: TGTGCCAGCAGTTTAAGGGCGGGGGGCGCGAACACCGGGGAGCTGTTTTTT. It codes for CASSLRAGGANTGELFF. This rearrangement joins TRBV27 to TRBJ2-2; 8 bases line up with TRBD2. The CDR3 sequence is 17 residues long. The V gene's germline CDR1 is MNHEY and CDR2 SMNVEV (reference sequence). J lost 0 bases, V lost 2 bases, and 5 bases had no gene match.

J is TRBJ2-1 and V is TRBV2; D is undetermined. V was shortened by 2 bases and J by 8 bases, with 16 bases between the two germline ends. From germline, CDR1 is SNHLY and CDR2 FYNNEI. There are 15 residues in the CDR3. CDR3 in amino acids: CASSEFRVRGHEQFF. The CDR3 DNA reads TGTGCCAGCAGTGAATTTCGAGTACGTGGGCATGAGCAGTTCTTC. The complete variable domain, with remaining parts taken from reference TRBV2 and TRBJ2-1, reads EPEVTQTPSHQVTQMGQEVILRCVPISNHLYFYWYRQILGQKVEFLVSFYNNEISEKSEIFDDQFSVERPDGSNFTLKIRSTKLEDSAMYFCASSEFRVRGHEQFFGPGTRLTVL.

V usage is TRBV10-3 and J usage is TRBJ2-1; D possibly corresponds to TRBD2 (6 bases). The CDR3 is made up of 15 amino acids. V dropped 2 bases and J dropped 4 bases, with 12 bases sitting between them. From germline, CDR1 is ENHRY and CDR2 SYGVKD. CDR3 nucleotide sequence: TGTGCCATCAGTGAGCCGGGGACTTCGTACAATGAGCAGTTCTTC. This encodes CAISEPGTSYNEQFF.

The chain is built from TRBV18 and TRBJ2-1, with 7 nucleotides matching TRBD2. The CDR3 contains 17 residues. In germline, CDR1 is KGHSH, CDR2 LQKENI. V shed 6 bases, J shed 9 bases, and the junction held 20 bases outside the gene matches. The CDR3 DNA reads TGTGCCAGCTCGCTAGAGGCCGGGACTATGGGCGTGGGTGAGCAGTTCTTC. It codes for CASSLEAGTMGVGEQFF.

This rearrangement joins TRBV4-3 to TRBJ2-1, with TRBD2 as a possible D gene (5 bases). This CDR3 comprises 15 residues. Germline lookup yields CDR1 LGHNA and CDR2 YSLEER. V lost 0 bases to trimming and J lost 4 bases, with 10 bases between them. In nucleotides, the CDR3 is TGCGCCAGCAGCCAAGACCCCGGGGATTACAATGAGCAGTTCTTC. Translated: CASSQDPGDYNEQFF.

This chain connects TRBV6-1 to TRBJ1-4, with D hard to call. The CDR3 is 13 residues long. With 3 bases removed from V and 8 bases from J, the gap between germline ends came to 10 bases. Germline-derived CDR1 and CDR2 are MNHNS and SASEGT. The CDR3 region is CASSDLGREKLFF. The CDR3 DNA reads TGTGCCAGCAGTGACCTTGGGAGGGAAAAACTGTTTTTT.

The rearrangement uses TRBV6-2 or TRBV6-3 and TRBJ1-2; 9 nucleotides agree with TRBD1. The V and J ends lost 5 bases and 3 bases, in that order; junction bases with no gene match: 10. Germline assignment: CDR1 MNHEY and CDR2 SVGEGT. This CDR3 has 16 amino acids. The CDR3 bases are TGTGCCAGCAGTCCAGCCGGGACAGGGCGGGACTATGGCTACACCTTC. Translating gives CASSPAGTGRDYGYTF.

The chain uses TRBV6-6 and TRBJ1-1; D is perhaps TRBD1 (6 bases). The V gene's germline CDR1 is MNHNY and CDR2 SVGAGI (reference sequence). The V gene lost 6 bases and the J gene lost 2 bases, with 13 bases spanning the gap. This CDR3 region has 14 residues. DNA for the CDR3: TGTGCCAGCAGGGGTCGGACAGCCAACACTGAAGCTTTCTTT. Protein sequence: CASRGRTANTEAFF.

This chain uses TRBV6-1 with TRBJ1-4, with TRBD1 as a possible D gene (5 bases). The ends were cut back, 2 bases at V and 0 bases at J, with 7 bases in the middle. CDR1 and CDR2 from the germline V gene are MNHNS and SASEGT. This CDR3 has 15 residues. CDR3 in amino acids: CASSEQGTTNEKLFF. Written as DNA, the CDR3 is TGTGCCAGCAGTGAACAGGGAACAACTAATGAAAAACTGTTTTTT.

CDR3: CASQSLASGVSTDTQYF. CDR3 DNA: TGTGCCTCACAAAGCCTGGCTAGCGGGGTTAGCACAGATACGCAGTATTTT. This chain uses TRBV10-3 with TRBJ2-3; TRBD2 aligns across 9 bases. With 11 bases clipped from V and 0 bases from J, the junction kept 15 bases outside the gene matches. The germline CDR1 and CDR2 sequences are ENHRY and SYGVKD. CDR3 size: 17 residues.

This clone turned up a few times. The chain joins TRBV7-2 to TRBJ1-3, with unresolved D. Trimming stripped 1 base from V and 2 bases from J, with 9 bases between. CDR1 is SGHTA, CDR2 FQGNSA, per germline. The CDR3 length is 15 residues. This chain's CDR3 is CASSLVSGTGNTIYF. The CDR3 coding sequence is TGTGCCAGCAGCTTAGTTTCCGGGACTGGAAACACCATATATTTT.

This rearrangement joins TRBV7-2 to TRBJ2-1; 9 bases map to TRBD1. The CDR3 contains 16 residues. V dropped 5 bases and J dropped 10; count of bases not matched to a gene: 15. CDR1 SGHTA and CDR2 FQGNSA come from the germline V gene. This chain's CDR3 is CASSKSTGTGIGEQFF. As DNA, the CDR3 is TGTGCCAGCAGCAAAAGTACCGGGACAGGGATAGGCGAGCAGTTCTTC.

The chain links TRBV11-2 to TRBJ1-2; 7 nucleotides align to TRBD1. J was trimmed by 5 bases and V by 10 bases; bases with no gene match: 13. The CDR3 runs 14 residues. Germline CDR1 and CDR2: SGHAT and FQNNGV. In DNA form, the CDR3 reads TGTGCCACCACACCAACGACAGGGAATTATGGCTACACCTTC. Residues: CATTPTTGNYGYTF.

The rearrangement joins TRBV5-4 to TRBJ1-1; the D gene is possibly TRBD1 (6 bases). Between the trimmed V and J ends, which lost 5 bases and 7 bases, there was a span of 12 bases. The CDR3 runs 12 residues. The germline V gene encodes CDR1 SGHNT and CDR2 YYREEE (reference sequence). In DNA form, the CDR3 reads TGTGCCAGCAGTTGGGACAAACTTGAAGCTTTCTTT. Encoded protein: CASSWDKLEAFF.

The chain links TRBV6-5 to TRBJ1-3; TRBD1 matches at 7 bases. V trimming: 0 bases; J trimming: 2 bases; junction bases outside the gene matches: 4. CDR1 MNHEY and CDR2 SVGAGI come from the germline V gene. There are 16 residues in the CDR3. The CDR3 sequence is CASSYSVQGAGNTIYF. The CDR3 DNA reads TGTGCCAGCAGTTACTCGGTCCAGGGGGCTGGAAACACCATATATTTT.

This clone occurred once. The chain is built from TRBV5-1 and TRBJ2-1; unclear D gene. Trimming pared 4 bases from V and 6 bases from J, leaving 20 bases between. The CDR3 covers 16 residues. Looked up from germline, CDR1 is SGHRS and CDR2 is YFSETQ. The CDR3 DNA sequence: TGCGCCAGCAGCCAAATGGGCAGTCGACACAGCAATGAGCAGTTCTTC. Its protein product is CASSQMGSRHSNEQFF.

The chain combines TRBV7-2 with TRBJ2-3; D is ambiguous. CDR1 and CDR2 from the germline V gene are SGHTA and FQGNSA. This CDR3 is built from 15 residues. Between the trimmed V and J ends, which lost 3 bases and 2 bases, there was a span of 12 bases. CDR3 nucleotide sequence: TGTGCCAGCAGCTTGAGTTTAGCAGACACAGATACGCAGTATTTT. Residues: CASSLSLADTDTQYF.

V usage is TRBV2 and J usage is TRBJ1-1, with no clear D. V was trimmed by 6 bases and J by 5 bases, leaving 4 bases between them. Germline V gene lookup returns CDR1 SNHLY and CDR2 FYNNEI. The CDR3 covers 10 residues. The CDR3 is CASRRTEAFF. In nucleotides, the CDR3 is TGTGCCAGCAGGAGGACTGAAGCTTTCTTT.

This clone has a handful of counts. The chain combines TRBV5-1 with TRBJ2-7; D unresolved. The CDR3 runs to 13 residues. Germline loops: CDR1 SGHRS, CDR2 YFSETQ. V gave up 4 bases and J gave up 3 bases, with 11 bases separating them. CDR3 in DNA: TGCGCCAGCAGCCCCGACATTAACTACGAGCAGTACTTC. Residues: CASSPDINYEQYF. Filled out from reference TRBV5-1 and TRBJ2-7, the complete variable domain reads KAGVTQTPRYLIKTRGQQVTLSCSPISGHRSVSWYQQTPGQGLQFLFEYFSETQRNKGNFPGRFSGRQFSNSRSEMNVSTLELGDSALYLCASSPDINYEQYFGPGTRLTVT.